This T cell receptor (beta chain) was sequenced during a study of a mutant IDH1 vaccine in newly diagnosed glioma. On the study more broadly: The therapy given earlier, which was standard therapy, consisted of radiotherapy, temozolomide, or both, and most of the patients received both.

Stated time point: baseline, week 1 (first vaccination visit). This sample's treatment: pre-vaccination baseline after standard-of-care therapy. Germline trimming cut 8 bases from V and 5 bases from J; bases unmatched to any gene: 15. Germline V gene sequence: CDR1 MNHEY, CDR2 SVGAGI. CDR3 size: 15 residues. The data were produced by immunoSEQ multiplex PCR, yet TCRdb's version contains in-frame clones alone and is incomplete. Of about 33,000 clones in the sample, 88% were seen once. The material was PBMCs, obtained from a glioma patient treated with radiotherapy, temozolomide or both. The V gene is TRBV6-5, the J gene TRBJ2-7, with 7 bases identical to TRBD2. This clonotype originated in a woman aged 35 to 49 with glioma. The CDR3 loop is CASGAMLGGLDEQYF. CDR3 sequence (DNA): TGTGCCAGCGGTGCGATGTTGGGAGGGTTGGACGAGCAGTACTTC.